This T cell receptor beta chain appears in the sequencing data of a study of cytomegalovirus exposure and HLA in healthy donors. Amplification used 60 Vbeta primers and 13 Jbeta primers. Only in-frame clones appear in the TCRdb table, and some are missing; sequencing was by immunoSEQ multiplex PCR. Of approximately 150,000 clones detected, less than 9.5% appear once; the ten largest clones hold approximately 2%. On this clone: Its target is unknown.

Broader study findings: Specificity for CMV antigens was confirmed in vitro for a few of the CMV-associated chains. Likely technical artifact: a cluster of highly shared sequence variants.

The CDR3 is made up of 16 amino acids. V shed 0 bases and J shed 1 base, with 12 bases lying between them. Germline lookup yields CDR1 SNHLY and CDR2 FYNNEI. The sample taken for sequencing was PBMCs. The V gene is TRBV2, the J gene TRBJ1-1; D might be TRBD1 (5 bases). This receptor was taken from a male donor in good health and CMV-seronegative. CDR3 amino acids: CASSEAVGGGNTEAFF. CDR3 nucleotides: TGTGCCAGCAGTGAAGCGGTTGGGGGAGGGAACACTGAAGCTTTCTTT.